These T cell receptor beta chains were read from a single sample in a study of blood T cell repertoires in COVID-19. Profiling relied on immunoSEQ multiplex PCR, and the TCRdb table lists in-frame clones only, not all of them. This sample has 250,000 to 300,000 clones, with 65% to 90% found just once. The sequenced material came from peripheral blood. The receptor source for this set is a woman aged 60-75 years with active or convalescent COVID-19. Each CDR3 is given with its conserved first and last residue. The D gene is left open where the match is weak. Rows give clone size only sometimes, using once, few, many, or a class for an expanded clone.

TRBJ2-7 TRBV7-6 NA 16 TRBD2 CASSSVLRGAGYEQYF TGTGCCAGCAGCTCCGTGTTGCGGGGGGCTGGCTACGAGCAGTACTTC
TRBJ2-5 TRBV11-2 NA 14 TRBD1 CASSSGTGSKTQYF TGTGCCAGCAGCTCGGGGACAGGGTCCAAGACCCAGTACTTC
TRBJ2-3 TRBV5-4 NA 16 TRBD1 CASSLFQGASTDTQYF TGTGCCAGCAGCCTGTTCCAGGGGGCGAGCACAGATACGCAGTATTTT
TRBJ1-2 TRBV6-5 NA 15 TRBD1 CASRLPGTGNYGYTF TGTGCCAGCAGGCTTCCCGGGACAGGGAACTATGGCTACACCTTC
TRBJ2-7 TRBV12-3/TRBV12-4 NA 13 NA CASRPGPFYEQYF TGTGCCAGCAGACCGGGTCCATTCTACGAGCAGTACTTC
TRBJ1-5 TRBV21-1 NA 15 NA CASSQDSLKNQPQHF TGTGCCAGCAGCCAGGACAGCCTGAAAAATCAGCCCCAGCATTTT
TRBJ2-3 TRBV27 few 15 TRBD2 CASRSPSGGTDTQYF TGTGCCAGCAGGTCCCCCTCGGGGGGTACGGATACGCAGTATTTT
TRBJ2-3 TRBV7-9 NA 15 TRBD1 CASSPGQGAGDTQYF TGTGCCAGCAGCCCCGGACAGGGTGCGGGAGATACGCAGTATTTT
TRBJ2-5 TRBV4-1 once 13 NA CASSQDSEETQYF TGCGCCAGCAGCCAAGATTCCGAGGAGACCCAGTACTTC
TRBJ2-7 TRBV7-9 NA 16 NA CASSFPSREASYEQYF TGTGCCAGCAGCTTTCCCAGCAGGGAAGCGTCCTACGAGCAGTACTTC
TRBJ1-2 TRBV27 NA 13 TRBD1 CASSSKGAYGYTF TGTGCCAGCAGTTCCAAGGGGGCCTACGGCTACACCTTC
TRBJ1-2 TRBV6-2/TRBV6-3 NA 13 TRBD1 CASSMDRDYGYTF TGTGCCAGCAGCATGGACAGGGACTATGGCTACACCTTC
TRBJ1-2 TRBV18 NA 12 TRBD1 CASSPDRDGYTF TGTGCCAGCTCACCGGACAGGGATGGCTACACCTTC
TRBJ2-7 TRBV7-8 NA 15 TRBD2 CASSFSGGAVGEQYF TGTGCCAGCAGCTTTAGCGGGGGGGCGGTAGGTGAGCAGTACTTC
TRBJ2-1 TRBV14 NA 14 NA CASSRAGLHQEQFF TGTGCCAGCAGCCGCGCAGGGTTACATCAGGAGCAGTTCTTC
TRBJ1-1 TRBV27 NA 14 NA CASSTTTRLTEAFF TGTGCCAGCAGTACAACGACAAGGCTCACTGAAGCTTTCTTT
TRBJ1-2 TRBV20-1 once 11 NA CSAGQVNGYTF TGCAGTGCGGGTCAGGTCAATGGCTACACCTTC
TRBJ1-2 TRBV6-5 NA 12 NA CAILGGNHGYTF TGTGCCATTCTCGGGGGGAACCATGGCTACACCTTC
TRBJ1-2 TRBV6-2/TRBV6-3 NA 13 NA CASSSLANYGYTF TGTGCCAGCAGTTCCTTAGCTAACTATGGCTACACCTTC
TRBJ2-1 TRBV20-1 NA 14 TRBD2 CSASPASGYNEQFF TGCAGTGCTAGTCCGGCTAGCGGGTACAATGAGCAGTTCTTC
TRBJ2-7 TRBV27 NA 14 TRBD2 CASFSSGETYEQYF TGTGCCAGCTTCTCTAGCGGGGAGACCTACGAGCAGTACTTC
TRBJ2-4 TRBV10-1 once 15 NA CASSDGGGAKNIQYF TGCGCCAGCAGTGATGGTGGCGGGGCCAAAAACATTCAGTACTTC
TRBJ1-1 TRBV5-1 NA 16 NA CASTDSRGIVGTEAFF TGCGCCAGCACGGATTCCAGGGGAATTGTTGGCACTGAAGCTTTCTTT
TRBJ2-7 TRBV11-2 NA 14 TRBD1 CASSSTGGLYEQYF TGTGCCAGCAGCTCGACAGGGGGCCTATACGAGCAGTACTTC
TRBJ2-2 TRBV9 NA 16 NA CASSVGGLLNTGELFF TGTGCCAGCAGCGTAGGTGGGCTCCTGAACACCGGGGAGCTGTTTTTT
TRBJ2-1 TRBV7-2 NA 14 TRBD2 CASSFSSGNNEQFF TGTGCCAGCAGCTTTTCTAGCGGGAACAATGAGCAGTTCTTC
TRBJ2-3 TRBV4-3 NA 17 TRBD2 CASSRGGGGTSTDTQYF TGCGCCAGCAGCCGAGGCGGGGGGGGGACTAGCACAGATACGCAGTATTTT
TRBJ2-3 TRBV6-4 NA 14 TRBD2 CASSPGLATDTQYF TGTGCCAGCAGTCCGGGACTAGCCACAGATACGCAGTATTTT
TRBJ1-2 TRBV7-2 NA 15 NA CASSFMIAANYGYTF TGTGCCAGCAGCTTTATGATAGCAGCTAACTATGGCTACACCTTC